These 32 T cell receptor beta chains share one sample of origin, sequenced in a study of cytomegalovirus exposure and HLA in healthy donors. PCR was performed using 60 Vbeta and 13 Jbeta primers. TCRdb's table, derived via immunoSEQ multiplex PCR, lists solely in-frame clones and lacks some. This table holds 90,000 to 150,000 clones, approximately 15% found once. What was sequenced was PBMCs. The receptors come from a woman aged 18-29 years in good health and CMV-seronegative.

V gene TRBV19 combines with J gene TRBJ2-5; D might be TRBD2 (6 bases). Germline CDR1 and CDR2: LNHDA and SQIVND (reference sequence). This CDR3 has 14 residues. The V gene lost 5 bases and the J gene lost 1 base, with 11 bases spanning the gap. This chain's CDR3 is CASSPRDFQETQYF. The CDR3 DNA follows: TGTGCCAGTAGTCCCCGGGACTTCCAAGAGACCCAGTACTTC.

The V gene is TRBV10-3, the J gene TRBJ1-1, with D hard to call. V was shortened by 7 bases and J by 1 base, with 7 bases between the two germline ends. The germline V gene encodes CDR1 ENHRY and CDR2 SYGVKD. The CDR3 covers 12 residues. In DNA, the CDR3 is TGTGCCATCAAAGAGGGGAACACTGAAGCTTTCTTT. It is translated as CAIKEGNTEAFF.

On this clone: The same CDR3 can be traced to other DNA sequences in this sample. The chain has TRBV30 and TRBJ2-7; 10 nucleotides agree with TRBD1. The CDR3 sequence is 15 residues long. Germline CDR1 GTSNPN, CDR2 SVGIG (reference sequence). Unmatched junction bases numbered 10, after V lost 5 bases and J lost 3 bases. For the CDR3, the DNA is TGTGCCTGGGACTCGGGGGGACAGGGGCTCTACGAGCAGTACTTC. Translation: CAWDSGGQGLYEQYF.

This clone was detected a few times. The V and J genes are TRBV2 and TRBJ1-2; D may be TRBD1 (6 bases). CDR1 is SNHLY and CDR2 is FYNNEI in the germline V gene. The V end was cut by 6 bases, the J end by 8 bases, with 13 bases between. This CDR3 has 12 residues. The CDR3 loop reads CASRDSSEGYTF. The CDR3 nucleotides read TGTGCCAGCAGGGACAGTTCCGAGGGCTACACCTTC.

This clone has only a few counts. V and J are TRBV18 and TRBJ2-7; TRBD1 matches at 8 bases. V shed 3 bases and J 3 bases; nucleotides not matched to a gene: 4. Germline V gene sequence: CDR1 KGHSH, CDR2 LQKENI. CDR3 size: 14 residues. The CDR3 region has the DNA TGTGCCAGCTCACCGGGGACAGGAGGCTACGAGCAGTACTTC. Protein product: CASSPGTGGYEQYF. The full variable domain, its missing parts supplied by reference TRBV18 and TRBJ2-7, is NAGVMQNPRHLVRRRGQEARLRCSPMKGHSHVYWYRQLPEEGLKFMVYLQKENIIDESGMPKERFSAEFPKEGPSILRIQQVVRGDSAAYFCASSPGTGGYEQYFGPGTRLTVT.

V and J are TRBV30 and TRBJ1-4, with 7 bases identical to TRBD1. This CDR3 comprises 13 residues. Trimming removed 5 bases from V and 5 bases from J; junction bases left unmatched: 5. Germline CDR1 is GTSNPN and CDR2 is SVGIG (reference sequence). Here the CDR3 DNA reads TGTGCCTGGGCGACAGGGCCGAATGAAAAACTGTTTTTT. It translates to CAWATGPNEKLFF.

This clone has just a few counts. The chain couples TRBV6-5 to TRBJ1-1; TRBD1 agrees at 8 bases. This CDR3 contains 14 residues. V shed 7 bases and J 0 bases; nucleotides not matched to a gene: 4. Germline V lookup: CDR1 MNHEY, CDR2 SVGAGI. CDR3 DNA sequence: TGTGCCAGCACCCTGGACAGGGTGAACACTGAAGCTTTCTTT. Encoded protein: CASTLDRVNTEAFF.

This clone was recorded a few times. The chain uses TRBV5-4 and TRBJ2-7, with 14 bases aligning to TRBD2. Germline V CDR1 and CDR2: SGHNT, YYREEE (reference sequence). The CDR3 has 18 amino acids. V lost 5 bases to trimming and J lost 2 bases; unmatched junction nucleotides: 12. CDR3 bases: TGTGCCAGCAGTTCGCCGGGACTAGCGGGAGTAGGGGCCTACGAGCAGTACTTC. Translation gives CASSSPGLAGVGAYEQYF.

The chain employs TRBV12-5 and TRBJ2-1, with a weak D call TRBD1 (5 bases). CDR3 length equals 13 residues. The germline CDR1 and CDR2 sequences are LGHNT and FRNRAP. V was shortened by 0 bases and J by 8 bases, with 8 bases between the two germline ends. This chain's CDR3 is CASGLVLGDEQFF. CDR3 sequence (DNA): TGTGCTAGTGGTTTGGTTTTAGGGGATGAGCAGTTCTTC.

The chain is built from TRBV13 and TRBJ1-1; 7 bases map to TRBD1. Germline CDR1 is PRHDT and CDR2 is FYEKMQ (reference sequence). V trimming: 5 bases; J trimming: 0 bases; junction bases outside the gene matches: 6. The CDR3 covers 15 residues. CDR3 protein: CASSPRTGMNTEAFF. DNA of the CDR3: TGTGCCAGCAGCCCCCGGACAGGAATGAACACTGAAGCTTTCTTT.

The chain has TRBV10-3 and TRBJ1-1; unclear D gene. CDR1 ENHRY and CDR2 SYGVKD come from the germline V gene. With 8 bases removed from V and 1 base from J, the gap between germline ends came to 11 bases. The CDR3 sequence is 13 residues long. CDR3 bases: TGTGCCATCGGGTTGACAAAGAACACTGAAGCTTTCTTT. Translating gives CAIGLTKNTEAFF.

The chain combines TRBV30 with TRBJ1-2; D is unclear. The germline gives CDR1 GTSNPN, CDR2 SVGIG (reference sequence). CDR3 length: 15 residues. V was trimmed by 4 bases and J by 7 bases, leaving 22 bases between them. DNA for the CDR3: TGTGCCTGGATAGGATCGAGGAGTCTGTATGGTGGCTACACCTTC. Its protein product is CAWIGSRSLYGGYTF.

About this clone itself: Distinct nucleotide sequences in the sample also encode this CDR3. The chain uses TRBV11-3 and TRBJ1-1; D possibly corresponds to TRBD1 (5 bases). From germline, CDR1 is SGHNT and CDR2 YENEEA. V shed 6 bases and J shed 5 bases, with 10 bases lying between them. This CDR3 has 12 amino acids. CDR3 residues: CASRGRGTEAFF. The CDR3 region has the DNA TGTGCCAGCAGGGGGAGGGGTACTGAAGCTTTCTTT.

The chain has TRBV10-3 and TRBJ2-7; TRBD2 might be the D (6 bases). This CDR3 region has 15 residues. Germline-derived CDR1 and CDR2 are ENHRY and SYGVKD. The V gene lost 6 bases and the J gene lost 5 bases, with 20 bases spanning the gap. In DNA form, the CDR3 reads TGTGCCATCAGCCGTCCGGGACTTACTCGGGACGAGCAGTACTTC. Translation gives CAISRPGLTRDEQYF.

This chain links TRBV5-4 with TRBJ1-2; D is perhaps TRBD1 (6 bases). This CDR3 spans 15 amino acids. V lost 1 base to trimming and J lost 8 bases, with 18 bases between them. Germline lookup yields CDR1 SGHNT and CDR2 YYREEE (reference sequence). The CDR3 protein is CASSLRTAPNQGYTF. For the CDR3, the DNA is TGTGCCAGCAGCTTGAGGACAGCACCAAACCAGGGCTACACCTTC. The full variable domain, in which reference TRBV5-4 and TRBJ1-2 provide the parts outside the CDR3, is ETGVTQSPTHLIKTRGQQVTLRCSSQSGHNTVSWYQQALGQGPQFIFQYYREEENGRGNFPPRFSGLQFPNYSSELNVNALELDDSALYLCASSLRTAPNQGYTFGSGTRLTVV.

This chain uses TRBV28 with TRBJ2-5, with 9 bases lining up with TRBD1. The V segment lost 6 bases and the J segment 6 bases; nucleotides outside the gene matches: 5. This CDR3 spans 13 amino acids. From germline, CDR1 is MDHEN and CDR2 SYDVKM. In DNA form, the CDR3 reads TGTGCCAGCAGGGGACAGGGTGGAAAGACCCAGTACTTC. It is translated as CASRGQGGKTQYF.

The CDR3 DNA is TGTGCCAGCAGCGAACACCGCGGTTCGGGGGATGAGCAGTTCTTC. The encoded protein is CASSEHRGSGDEQFF. The chain joins TRBV7-3 to TRBJ2-1, with D possibly matching TRBD2 (6 bases). Trimming shortened V by 5 bases and J by 8 bases, and 19 bases separated the two germline ends. The germline V gene has CDR1 SGHTA and CDR2 FQGTGA. There are 15 residues in the CDR3.

This clone was found a few times. The chain is built from TRBV7-2 and TRBJ2-5, with 8 bases identical to TRBD2. V was clipped by 5 bases and J by 2 bases; unmatched bases: 7. CDR3 length: 15 residues. Germline V gene sequence: CDR1 SGHTA, CDR2 FQGNSA. The CDR3 DNA is TGTGCCAGCAGCCAAGCGGGGGCGATTCAAGAGACCCAGTACTTC. It is translated as CASSQAGAIQETQYF.

The CDR3 region has the DNA TGTGCCAGCAGGAGGGACAGGGGGAGCGAAAAACTGTTTTTT. This codes for CASRRDRGSEKLFF. This chain uses TRBV5-4 with TRBJ1-4, with TRBD1 identical over 11 bases. CDR1 SGHNT and CDR2 YYREEE come from the germline V gene (reference sequence). This CDR3 is 14 amino acids long. V lost 5 bases to trimming and J lost 8 bases; unmatched junction nucleotides: 5.

V usage is TRBV5-1 and J usage is TRBJ2-3; weak D call: TRBD2 (5 bases). V dropped 0 bases and J dropped 6 bases, with 17 bases sitting between them. Germline loops: CDR1 SGHRS, CDR2 YFSETQ. This CDR3 region has 16 residues. The CDR3 here is CASSLARTDRGDTQYF. The CDR3 DNA sequence: TGCGCCAGCAGCTTGGCCCGGACCGATCGAGGGGATACGCAGTATTTT.

V gene TRBV27 combines with J gene TRBJ2-2; D may be TRBD1 (5 bases). This CDR3 has 13 amino acids. Germline V gene lookup returns CDR1 MNHEY and CDR2 SMNVEV (reference sequence). Trimming left V 2 bases short and J 9 bases short, with 10 bases between. The CDR3: CASSLNRLRELFF. In DNA form, the CDR3 reads TGTGCCAGCAGTTTAAACAGGCTCCGGGAGCTGTTTTTT.

This clone occurred once. The chain links TRBV7-9 to TRBJ2-4; D is unresolved. Trimming took off 1 base at V and 10 bases at J, with 8 bases between the two ends. The CDR3 covers 12 residues. Germline V lookup: CDR1 SEHNR, CDR2 FQNEAQ (reference sequence). In DNA form, the CDR3 reads TGTGCCAGCAGCTTAGATGCGAGTATTCAGTACTTC. This sequence encodes CASSLDASIQYF.

This clone came up a few times. The chain combines TRBV19 with TRBJ1-6; 10 bases fit TRBD1. V lost 4 bases, J lost 8 bases, and 2 bases stayed unmatched. CDR3 length equals 14 residues. CDR1 and CDR2 from the germline V gene are LNHDA and SQIVND (reference sequence). The CDR3 sequence: CASSRDRGDSPLHF. DNA for the CDR3: TGTGCCAGTAGTAGGGACAGGGGAGATTCACCCCTCCACTTT.

The CDR3 nucleotides are TGTGCCAGCAGTTTATTGGGGGGTCAGCCCCAGCATTTT. This codes for CASSLLGGQPQHF. This chain connects TRBV28 to TRBJ1-5; tentatively, D is TRBD1 (5 bases). Looked up from germline, CDR1 is MDHEN and CDR2 is SYDVKM. The CDR3 contains 13 residues. V dropped 1 base and J dropped 6 bases, with 7 bases sitting between them.

The V call is TRBV6-5, the J call TRBJ1-5, with TRBD1 matching over 8 bases. Trimming took 6 bases from V and 1 from J; bases not matched to a gene: 5. Germline lookup yields CDR1 MNHEY and CDR2 SVGAGI. The CDR3 has 15 residues. DNA of the CDR3: TGTGCCAGCAGGCCGGACAGGGACAGCAATCAGCCCCAGCATTTT. Its translation is CASRPDRDSNQPQHF.

This clone showed up just a few times. The limits of the CDR3 on the DNA are not certain, so only TCRdb's listed CDR3 is given. The chain carries TRBV30 and TRBJ2-1; TRBD1 is the table's D call and was not checked against the DNA. Inclusive of both ends, the CDR3 amounts to 13 amino acids. CDR1 and CDR2 (germline): GTSNPN, SVGIG (reference sequence). This chain's CDR3 is CAWSVGKGTREFF.

This chain uses TRBV10-3 with TRBJ1-2; 11 bases map to TRBD1. V lost 6 bases and J lost 8; bases outside the gene matches: 5. From germline, CDR1 is ENHRY and CDR2 SYGVKD. The CDR3 has 13 amino acids. CDR3 sequence reads: CAISRDRGEGYTF. CDR3 DNA sequence: TGTGCCATCAGCCGGGACAGGGGGGAAGGCTACACCTTC.

This clone was detected a few times. The CDR3 DNA reads as TGTGCCAGCAGTTTATGGAGGGTAGGTCCTAGCAATCAGCCCCAGCATTTT. It encodes CASSLWRVGPSNQPQHF. The chain employs TRBV28 and TRBJ1-5; D unresolved. The CDR3 length is 17 residues. V was cut by 0 bases and J by 0 bases, with 12 bases left in between. Germline assignment: CDR1 MDHEN and CDR2 SYDVKM. Variable domain in full (rest from reference TRBV28 and TRBJ1-5): DVKVTQSSRYLVKRTGEKVFLECVQDMDHENMFWYRQDPGLGLRLIYFSYDVKMKEKGDIPEGYSVSREKKERFSLILESASTNQTSMYLCASSLWRVGPSNQPQHFGDGTRLSIL.

A few counts support this clone. The genes are TRBV28 and TRBJ1-6; 7 bases fit TRBD1. V was clipped by 6 bases and J by 0 bases; unmatched bases: 5. The V gene's germline CDR1 is MDHEN and CDR2 SYDVKM. The CDR3 spans 16 residues. This CDR3 is CASRRTGSSYNSPLHF. The CDR3 DNA reads TGTGCCAGCAGGCGGACAGGAAGCTCCTATAATTCACCCCTCCACTTT.

This clone appeared a few times. The chain joins TRBV14 to TRBJ2-1, with D maybe TRBD2 (6 bases). Germline values: CDR1 SGHDN, CDR2 FVKESK. V was shortened by 4 bases and J by 6 bases, with 10 bases between the two germline ends. The CDR3 extends over 13 amino acids. The CDR3 DNA reads as TGTGCCAGCAGCCTGGTGGGAGGCAATGAGCAGTTCTTC. This sequence encodes CASSLVGGNEQFF.

V gene TRBV7-9 combines with J gene TRBJ2-5; 11 bases align to TRBD1. Trimming cost V 5 bases and J 4 bases; bases outside gene matches: 3. In germline, CDR1 is SEHNR, CDR2 FQNEAQ (reference sequence). The CDR3 length is 14 residues. The CDR3 loop reads CASSRDRGTETQYF. CDR3 bases: TGTGCCAGCAGCCGGGACAGGGGGACAGAGACCCAGTACTTC.

This CDR3 reads CASSPGTAFGLYEQYF. In DNA form, the CDR3 reads TGTGCCAGCAGCCCCGGGACTGCGTTTGGCCTCTACGAGCAGTACTTC. The rearrangement links TRBV11-2 to TRBJ2-7, with TRBD2 as a possible D gene (6 bases). Trimming pared 5 bases from V and 3 bases from J, leaving 20 bases between. The CDR3 covers 16 residues. Per germline, CDR1 SGHAT and CDR2 FQNNGV.